This entry is about one TCR beta chain. The record originates from a study of blood T cell repertoires in COVID-19. For the study at large: Acute and convalescent COVID-19 specimens originated in the United States, Italy and Spain. The cDNA or gDNA used as material had been derived from T cells, B-cell-depleted T cells, or PBMCs.

Repertoires were generated with immunoSEQ multiplex PCR, while TCRdb's copy carries only in-frame clones and drops some. The sample has 95,000 to 100,000 clones, approximately 90% seen once. CDR1 is KGHSH and CDR2 is LQKENI in the germline V gene. This CDR3 contains 15 residues. With V trimmed by 6 bases and J by 5 bases, 13 bases remained unmatched. This receptor was identified in a man aged 50-59 years with acute or convalescent COVID-19. This chain uses TRBV18 with TRBJ2-7; 7 bases map to TRBD1. Material for sequencing was peripheral blood. The CDR3 coding sequence is TGTGCCAGCTCCCAAATGACAGGGACGCCCAACGAGCAGTACTTC. Translating it yields CASSQMTGTPNEQYF.